This TCR beta chain was observed in a study of tumor-infiltrating lymphocytes in oesophageal squamous cell carcinoma. V shed 0 bases and J shed 7 bases, with 12 bases lying between them. Germline-derived CDR1 and CDR2 are LNHDA and SQIVND (reference sequence). This CDR3 contains 15 residues. TCRdb recomputed calls from the PCR reads with MiXCR, one row per CDR3 protein. The table records 11,000 to 15,000 distinct CDR3 sequences, 46% of them present only once. This clonotype was recorded a few times. The sequence was collected from a male donor with esophageal squamous cell carcinoma. Sequencing used blood. The genes are TRBV19 and TRBJ1-4, with a tentative D call TRBD1 (5 bases). The CDR3 DNA sequence: TGTGCCAGTAGTATAGAGGAGGGGCTGGGTGAAAAACTGTTTTTT. Its translation is CASSIEEGLGEKLFF.